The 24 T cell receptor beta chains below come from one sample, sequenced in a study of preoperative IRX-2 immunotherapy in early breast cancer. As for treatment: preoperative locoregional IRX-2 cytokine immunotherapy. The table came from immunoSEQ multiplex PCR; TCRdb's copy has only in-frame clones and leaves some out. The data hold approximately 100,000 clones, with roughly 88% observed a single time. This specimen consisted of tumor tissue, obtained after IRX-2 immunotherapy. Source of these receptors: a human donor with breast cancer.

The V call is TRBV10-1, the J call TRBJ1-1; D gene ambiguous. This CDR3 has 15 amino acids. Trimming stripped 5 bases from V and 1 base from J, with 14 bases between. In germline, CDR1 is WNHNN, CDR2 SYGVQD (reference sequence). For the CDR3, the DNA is TGCGCCAGCAGTCACAAAGTAGGAGGGAACACTGAAGCTTTCTTT. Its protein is CASSHKVGGNTEAFF.

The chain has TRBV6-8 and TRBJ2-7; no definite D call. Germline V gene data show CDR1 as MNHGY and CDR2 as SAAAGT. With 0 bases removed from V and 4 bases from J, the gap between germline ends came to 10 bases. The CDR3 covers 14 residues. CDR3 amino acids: CASSYSRPPYEQYF. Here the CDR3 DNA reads TGTGCCAGCAGTTACTCTAGGCCACCTTACGAGCAGTACTTC.

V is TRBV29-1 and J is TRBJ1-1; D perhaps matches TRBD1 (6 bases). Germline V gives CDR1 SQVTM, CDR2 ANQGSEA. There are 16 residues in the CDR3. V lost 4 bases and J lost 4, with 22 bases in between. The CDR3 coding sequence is TGCAGCGTTGTGGGGGGCGCCCTTAGACGGAGCACTGAAGCTTTCTTT. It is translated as CSVVGGALRRSTEAFF.

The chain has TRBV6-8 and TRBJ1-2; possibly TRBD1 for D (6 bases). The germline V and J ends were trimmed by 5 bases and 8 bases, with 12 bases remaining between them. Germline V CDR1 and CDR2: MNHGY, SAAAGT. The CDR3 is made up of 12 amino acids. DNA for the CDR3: TGTGCCAGCAGTACCACAGGGAACGGCTACACCTTC. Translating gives CASSTTGNGYTF.

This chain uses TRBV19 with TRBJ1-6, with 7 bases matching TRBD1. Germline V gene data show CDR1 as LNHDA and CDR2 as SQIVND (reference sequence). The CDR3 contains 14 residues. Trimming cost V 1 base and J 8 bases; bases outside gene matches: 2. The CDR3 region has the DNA TGTGCCAGTAGTATAGCCACAGGGGATTCACCCCTCCACTTT. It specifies CASSIATGDSPLHF.

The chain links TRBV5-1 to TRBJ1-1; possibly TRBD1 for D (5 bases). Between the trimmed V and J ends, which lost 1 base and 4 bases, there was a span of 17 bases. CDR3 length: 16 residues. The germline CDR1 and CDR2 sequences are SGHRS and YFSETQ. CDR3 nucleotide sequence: TGCGCCAGCAGCTTGTCCCCCGGGGCGGTAGGCACTGAAGCTTTCTTT. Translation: CASSLSPGAVGTEAFF.

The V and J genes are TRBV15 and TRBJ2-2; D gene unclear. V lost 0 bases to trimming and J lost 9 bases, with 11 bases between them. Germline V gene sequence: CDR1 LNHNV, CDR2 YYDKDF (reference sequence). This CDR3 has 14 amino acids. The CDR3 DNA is TGTGCCACCAGCAGAGATGGTGCCGACCGGGAGCTGTTTTTT. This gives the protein CATSRDGADRELFF.

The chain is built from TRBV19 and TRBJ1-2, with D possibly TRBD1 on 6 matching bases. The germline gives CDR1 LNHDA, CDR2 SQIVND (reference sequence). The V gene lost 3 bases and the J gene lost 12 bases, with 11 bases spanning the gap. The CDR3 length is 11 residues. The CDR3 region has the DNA TGTGCCAGTAGTATGGCAGGGGACCACACCTTC. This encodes CASSMAGDHTF. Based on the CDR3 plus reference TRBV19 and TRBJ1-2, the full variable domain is DGGITQSPKYLFRKEGQNVTLSCEQNLNHDAMYWYRQDPGQGLRLIYYSQIVNDFQKGDIAEGYSVSREKKESFPLTVTSAQKNPTAFYLCASSMAGDHTFGSGTRLTVV.

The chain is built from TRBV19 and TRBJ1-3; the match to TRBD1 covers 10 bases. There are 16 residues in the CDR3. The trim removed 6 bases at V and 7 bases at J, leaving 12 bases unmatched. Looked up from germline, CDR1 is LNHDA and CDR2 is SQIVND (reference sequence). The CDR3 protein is CASSDSGQGRRNTIYF. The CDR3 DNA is TGTGCCAGTAGCGACTCGGGACAGGGGAGGAGGAACACCATATATTTT.

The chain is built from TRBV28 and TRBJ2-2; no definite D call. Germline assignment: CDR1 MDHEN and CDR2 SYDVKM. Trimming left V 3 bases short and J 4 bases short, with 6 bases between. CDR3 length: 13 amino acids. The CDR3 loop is CASSLVGTGELFF. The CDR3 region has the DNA TGTGCCAGCAGTTTGGTGGGCACCGGGGAGCTGTTTTTT.

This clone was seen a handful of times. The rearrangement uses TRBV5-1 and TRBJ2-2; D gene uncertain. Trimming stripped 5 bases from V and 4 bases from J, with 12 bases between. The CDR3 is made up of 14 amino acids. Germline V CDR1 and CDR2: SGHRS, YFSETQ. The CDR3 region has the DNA TGCGCCAGCAGGCCTAGTGTGGGCACCGGGGAGCTGTTTTTT. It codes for CASRPSVGTGELFF.

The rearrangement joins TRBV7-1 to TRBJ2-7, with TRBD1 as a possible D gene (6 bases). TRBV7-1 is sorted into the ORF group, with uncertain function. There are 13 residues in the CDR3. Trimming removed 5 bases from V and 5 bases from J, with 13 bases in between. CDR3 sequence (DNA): TGTGCCAGCAGCCCCACAGGGTACCACGAGCAGTACTTC. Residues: CASSPTGYHEQYF.

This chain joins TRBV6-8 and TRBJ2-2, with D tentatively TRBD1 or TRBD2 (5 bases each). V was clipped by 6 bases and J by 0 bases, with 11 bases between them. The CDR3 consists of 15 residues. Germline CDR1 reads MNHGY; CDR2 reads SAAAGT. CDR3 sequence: CASRPGRTNTGELFF. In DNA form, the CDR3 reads TGTGCCAGCAGACCGGGGCGTACGAACACCGGGGAGCTGTTTTTT.

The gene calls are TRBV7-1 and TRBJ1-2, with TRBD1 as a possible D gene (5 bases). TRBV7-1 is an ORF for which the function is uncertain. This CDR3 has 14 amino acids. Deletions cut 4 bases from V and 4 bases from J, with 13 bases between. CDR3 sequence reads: CASSLGAGSYGYTF. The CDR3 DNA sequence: TGTGCCAGCAGCTTAGGGGCCGGGAGCTATGGCTACACCTTC.

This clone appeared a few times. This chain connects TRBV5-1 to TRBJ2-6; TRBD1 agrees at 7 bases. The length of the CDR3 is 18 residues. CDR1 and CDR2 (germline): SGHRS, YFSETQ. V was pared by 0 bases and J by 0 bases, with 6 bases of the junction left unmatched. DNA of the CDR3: TGCGCCAGCAGCTTGGTCCCACAGGGGTCCTCTGGGGCCAACGTCCTGACTTTC. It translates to CASSLVPQGSSGANVLTF.

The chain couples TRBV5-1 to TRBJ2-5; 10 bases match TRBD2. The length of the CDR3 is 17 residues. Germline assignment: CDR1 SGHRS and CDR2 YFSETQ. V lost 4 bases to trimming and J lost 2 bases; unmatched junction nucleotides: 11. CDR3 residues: CASSDIAGGPGQETQYF. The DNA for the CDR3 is TGCGCCAGCAGCGACATAGCGGGGGGACCCGGGCAAGAGACCCAGTACTTC.

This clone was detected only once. The CDR3 DNA is TGCGCCAGCAGCTTCCCTGGGACAGAAGAGACCCAGTACTTC. This gives the protein CASSFPGTEETQYF. This sequence joins TRBV5-1 and TRBJ2-5; the match to TRBD1 covers 7 bases. V shed 2 bases, J shed 3 bases, and the junction held 4 bases outside the gene matches. Germline CDR1 and CDR2: SGHRS and YFSETQ. The CDR3 covers 14 residues.

The CDR3 is CASSPSGRGEQYF. CDR3 sequence (DNA): TGTGCCAGCAGTCCTTCGGGGAGAGGCGAGCAGTACTTC. The gene calls are TRBV6-7 and TRBJ2-7; maybe TRBD2 (5 bases). Being an ORF, TRBV6-7 has a function that is uncertain. Trimming took off 5 bases at V and 6 bases at J, with 14 bases between the two ends. The CDR3 runs 13 residues.

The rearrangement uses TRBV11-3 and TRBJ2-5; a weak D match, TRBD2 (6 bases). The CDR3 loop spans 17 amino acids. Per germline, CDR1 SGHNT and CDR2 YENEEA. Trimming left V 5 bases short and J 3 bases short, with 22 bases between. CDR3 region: CASSPDGRGKGKETQYF. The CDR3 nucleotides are TGTGCCAGCAGCCCCGACGGCCGGGGGAAAGGAAAAGAGACCCAGTACTTC. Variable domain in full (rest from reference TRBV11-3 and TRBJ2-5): EAGVVQSPRYKIIEKKQPVAFWCNPISGHNTLYWYLQNLGQGPELLIRYENEEAVDDSQLPKDRFSAERLKGVDSTLKIQPAELGDSAVYLCASSPDGRGKGKETQYFGPGTRLLVL.

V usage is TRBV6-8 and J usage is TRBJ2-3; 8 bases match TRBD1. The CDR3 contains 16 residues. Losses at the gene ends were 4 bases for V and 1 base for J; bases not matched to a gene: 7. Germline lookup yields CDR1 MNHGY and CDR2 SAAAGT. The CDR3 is CASSSSRGRGTDTQYF. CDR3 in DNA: TGTGCCAGCAGTTCCTCCAGGGGGCGAGGCACAGATACGCAGTATTTT.

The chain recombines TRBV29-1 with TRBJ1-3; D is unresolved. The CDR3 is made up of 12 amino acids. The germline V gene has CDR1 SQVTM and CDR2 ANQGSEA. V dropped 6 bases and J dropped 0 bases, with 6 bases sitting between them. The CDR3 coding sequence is TGCAGCGTGCAGACCTCTGGAAACACCATATATTTT. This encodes CSVQTSGNTIYF. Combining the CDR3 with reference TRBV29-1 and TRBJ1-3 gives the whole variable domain SAVISQKPSRDICQRGTSLTIQCQVDSQVTMMFWYRQQPGQSLTLIATANQGSEATYESGFVIDKFPISRPNLTFSTLTVSNMSPEDSSIYLCSVQTSGNTIYFGEGSWLTVV.

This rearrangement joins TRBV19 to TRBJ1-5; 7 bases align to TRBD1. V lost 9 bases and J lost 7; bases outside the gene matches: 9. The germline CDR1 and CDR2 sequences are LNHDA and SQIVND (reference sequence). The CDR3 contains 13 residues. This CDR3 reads CASVRTGGQPQHF. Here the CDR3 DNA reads TGTGCCAGCGTGCGGACAGGTGGGCAGCCCCAGCATTTT.

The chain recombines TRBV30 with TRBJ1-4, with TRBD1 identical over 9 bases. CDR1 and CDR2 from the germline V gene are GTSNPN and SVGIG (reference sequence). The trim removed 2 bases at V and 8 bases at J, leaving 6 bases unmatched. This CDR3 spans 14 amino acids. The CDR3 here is CAWSSGTGSEKLFF. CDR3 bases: TGTGCCTGGAGTTCCGGGACAGGGAGCGAAAAACTGTTTTTT. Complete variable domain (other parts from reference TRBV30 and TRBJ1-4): SQTIHQWPATLVQPVGSPLSLECTVEGTSNPNLYWYRQAAGRGLQLLFYSVGIGQISSEVPQNLSASRPQDRQFILSSKKLLLSDSGFYLCAWSSGTGSEKLFFGSGTQLSVL.

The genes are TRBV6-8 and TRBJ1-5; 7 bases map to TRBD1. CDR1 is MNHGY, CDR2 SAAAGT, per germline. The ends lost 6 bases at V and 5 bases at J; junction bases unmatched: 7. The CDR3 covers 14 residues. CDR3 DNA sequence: TGTGCCAGCAGGAAGGGACAGTCCCATCAGCCCCAGCATTTT. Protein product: CASRKGQSHQPQHF.